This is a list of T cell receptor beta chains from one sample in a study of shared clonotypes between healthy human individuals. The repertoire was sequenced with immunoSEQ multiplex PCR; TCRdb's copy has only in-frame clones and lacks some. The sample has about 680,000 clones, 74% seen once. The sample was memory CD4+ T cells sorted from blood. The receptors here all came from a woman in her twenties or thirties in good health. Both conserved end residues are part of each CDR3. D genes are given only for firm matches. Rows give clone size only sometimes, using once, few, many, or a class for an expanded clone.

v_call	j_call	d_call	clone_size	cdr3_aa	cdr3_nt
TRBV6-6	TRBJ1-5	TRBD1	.	CASSQTDRSNQPQHF	TGTGCCAGCAGTCAAACGGACAGGTCCAATCAGCCTCAGCATTTT
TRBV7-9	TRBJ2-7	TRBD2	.	CASSSGRGRMPSGTYEQYF	TGTGCCAGCAGCTCCGGACGGGGCCGGATGCCTAGCGGGACCTACGAGCAGTACTTC
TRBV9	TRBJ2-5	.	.	CASSPDIETQYF	TGTGCCAGCAGCCCCGATATCGAGACCCAGTACTTC
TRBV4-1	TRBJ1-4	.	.	CASSRTSYRVKEKLFF	TGCGCCAGCAGCCGGACTAGTTACAGGGTCAAAGAAAAACTGTTTTTT
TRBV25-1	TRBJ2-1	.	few	CASRSGAGYNEQFF	TGTGCCAGCAGGAGCGGAGCGGGTTACAATGAGCAGTTCTTC
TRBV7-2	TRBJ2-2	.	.	CASRMGTATGELFF	TGTGCCAGCAGGATGGGGACTGCTACCGGGGAGCTGTTTTTT
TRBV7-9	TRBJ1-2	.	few	CASNTREDYGYTF	TGTGCCAGTAATACCAGGGAGGACTATGGCTACACCTTC
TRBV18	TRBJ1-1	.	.	CASSPLPFGEAFF	TGTGCCAGCTCACCTCTTCCCTTTGGTGAAGCTTTCTTT
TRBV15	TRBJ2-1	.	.	CATSRGYESSYNEQFF	TGTGCCACCAGCAGAGGCTACGAAAGCTCCTACAATGAGCAGTTCTTC
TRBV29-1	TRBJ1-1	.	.	CSVAGIQNTEAFF	TGCAGCGTTGCAGGGATTCAGAACACTGAAGCTTTCTTT
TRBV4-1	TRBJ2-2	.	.	CASSQDLSGLTGELFF	TGCGCCAGCAGCCAAGATCTAAGCGGACTGACCGGGGAGCTGTTTTTT
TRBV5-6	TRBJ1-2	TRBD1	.	CASSLGQGRRGYTF	TGTGCCAGCAGCTTGGGACAGGGGAGAAGGGGCTACACCTTC
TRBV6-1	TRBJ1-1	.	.	CASSEALERRTHTEAFF	TGTGCCAGCAGTGAAGCGCTTGAACGGCGGACACACACTGAAGCTTTCTTT
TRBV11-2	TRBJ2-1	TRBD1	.	CASSLVVRDRGKRHEQFF	TGTGCCAGCAGCTTAGTTGTCCGGGACAGGGGGAAGAGACACGAGCAGTTCTTC
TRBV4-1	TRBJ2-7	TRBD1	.	CASSRSRDRVSYEQYF	TGCGCCAGCAGCCGGAGTAGGGACAGGGTCTCCTACGAGCAGTACTTC
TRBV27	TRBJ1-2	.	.	CASSLFRGQTLGGYTF	TGTGCCAGCAGTTTATTTAGAGGACAGACTCTAGGAGGCTACACCTTC
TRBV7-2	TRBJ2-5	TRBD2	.	CASSWGLAQYF	TGTGCCAGCAGCTGGGGACTAGCCCAGTACTTC
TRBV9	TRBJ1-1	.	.	CASSVGDSSNTEAFF	TGTGCCAGCAGCGTCGGAGATAGCTCGAACACTGAAGCTTTCTTT
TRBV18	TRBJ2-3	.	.	CASSPSQGIDTQYF	TGTGCCAGCTCACCGAGTCAGGGAATAGATACGCAGTATTTT
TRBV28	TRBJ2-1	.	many	CASSIGTDYNEQFF	TGTGCCAGTTCTATCGGGACGGATTACAATGAGCAGTTCTTC
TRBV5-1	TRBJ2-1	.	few	CASSLQFNLYNEQFF	TGCGCCAGCAGCTTGCAGTTCAACCTCTACAATGAGCAGTTCTTC
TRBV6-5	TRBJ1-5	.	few	CASSSKFNQPQHF	TGTGCCAGCAGTTCAAAGTTCAATCAGCCCCAGCATTTT
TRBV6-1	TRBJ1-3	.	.	CASTDRSSGNTIYF	TGTGCCAGCACTGACAGGAGCTCTGGAAACACCATATATTTT
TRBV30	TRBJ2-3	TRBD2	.	CACTNLRTRTDTQYF	TGTGCCTGTACCAACCTCAGGACTAGAACAGATACGCAGTATTTT
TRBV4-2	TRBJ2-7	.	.	CASSSLRSSYEQYF	TGTGCCAGCAGCTCCTTGAGGAGCTCCTACGAGCAGTACTTC
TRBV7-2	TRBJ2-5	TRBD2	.	CASSPGASGSVAGTQYF	TGTGCCAGCAGCCCCGGAGCTAGCGGGAGTGTAGCGGGGACCCAGTACTTC
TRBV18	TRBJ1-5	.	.	CASSPQQSDSNQPQHF	TGTGCCAGCTCACCGCAACAGAGTGATAGCAATCAGCCCCAGCATTTT
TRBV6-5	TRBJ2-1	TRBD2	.	CASRAGYNEQFF	TGTGCCAGCAGAGCGGGATACAATGAGCAGTTCTTC
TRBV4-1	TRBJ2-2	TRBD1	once	CASSRFPDRFNTGELFF	TGCGCCAGCAGCCGCTTCCCGGACAGGTTTAACACCGGGGAGCTGTTTTTT
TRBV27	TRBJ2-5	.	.	CASSLYGLQETQYF	TGTGCCAGCAGTTTATACGGCCTCCAAGAGACCCAGTACTTC
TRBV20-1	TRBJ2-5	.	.	CSGRPRQTQYF	TGCAGTGGTCGTCCCCGGCAGACCCAGTACTTC
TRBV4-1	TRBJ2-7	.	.	CASSQRGGGYEQYF	TGCGCCAGCAGCCAGAGGGGGGGTGGCTACGAGCAGTACTTC
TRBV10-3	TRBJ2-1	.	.	CAISAGNEQFF	TGTGCCATCAGTGCCGGAAATGAGCAGTTCTTC
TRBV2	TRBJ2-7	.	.	CASSRYEQYF	TGTGCCAGCAGTCGATACGAGCAGTACTTC
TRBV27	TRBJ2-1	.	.	CASSPVLEGRLSAYNEQFF	TGTGCCAGCAGTCCTGTATTGGAGGGACGGCTTAGCGCCTACAATGAGCAGTTCTTC
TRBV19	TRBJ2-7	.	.	CASRGRDRSDEQYF	TGTGCCAGTAGAGGGCGGGATAGATCCGACGAGCAGTACTTC
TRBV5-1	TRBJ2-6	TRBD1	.	CASSPVYRGNSGANVLTF	TGCGCCAGCAGCCCGGTATACAGGGGAAACTCTGGGGCCAACGTCCTGACTTTC
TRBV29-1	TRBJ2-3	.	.	CSVAGRVASTDTQYF	TGCAGCGTGGCCGGGAGAGTTGCTAGCACAGATACGCAGTATTTT
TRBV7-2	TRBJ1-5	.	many	CASSKDSLSDQPQHF	TGTGCCAGCAGCAAAGACAGTCTTTCGGACCAGCCCCAGCATTTT
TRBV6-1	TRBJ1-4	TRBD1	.	CASSEGGTGGAKLFF	TGTGCCAGCAGTGAAGGGGGGACAGGGGGCGCAAAACTGTTTTTT
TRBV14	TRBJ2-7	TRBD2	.	CASSSPGLAKQYF	TGTGCCAGCAGCTCTCCGGGACTAGCGAAGCAGTACTTC
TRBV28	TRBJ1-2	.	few	CASSPSGGGAPLYGYTF	TGTGCCAGCAGTCCATCAGGAGGGGGGGCACCCCTCTATGGCTACACCTTC
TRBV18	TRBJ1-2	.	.	CASSPLAGEKRGFGYTF	TGTGCCAGCTCACCGCTCGCGGGCGAAAAGCGGGGTTTTGGCTACACCTTC
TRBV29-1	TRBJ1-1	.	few	CSVVGVFTEAFF	TGCAGCGTTGTAGGGGTGTTCACTGAAGCTTTCTTT
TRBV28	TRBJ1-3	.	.	CASMRYGNTIYF	TGTGCCAGCATGAGGTATGGAAACACCATATATTTT
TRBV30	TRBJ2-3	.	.	CAWRRGLFDTQYF	TGTGCCTGGAGACGCGGACTATTCGATACGCAGTATTTT
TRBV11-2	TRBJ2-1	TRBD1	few	CASSGEGTGRNEQFF	TGTGCCAGCAGCGGAGAAGGGACAGGGAGAAATGAGCAGTTCTTC
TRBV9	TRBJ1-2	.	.	CASSDAGRQVDGYTF	TGTGCCAGCAGCGATGCAGGGAGGCAAGTGGATGGCTACACCTTC
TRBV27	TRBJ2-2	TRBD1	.	CASSRAWGQDSGELFF	TGTGCCAGCAGCCGAGCTTGGGGACAGGATTCCGGGGAGCTGTTTTTT
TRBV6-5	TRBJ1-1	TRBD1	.	CASSGRGRKAFF	TGTGCCAGCAGTGGCAGGGGGCGGAAAGCTTTCTTT
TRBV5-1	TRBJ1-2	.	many	CASSLRTYDNYGYTF	TGCGCCAGCAGCTTGCGGACTTACGACAACTATGGCTACACCTTC
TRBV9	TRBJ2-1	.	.	CASSVASGNYNEQFF	TGTGCCAGCAGCGTAGCCAGCGGCAACTACAATGAGCAGTTCTTC
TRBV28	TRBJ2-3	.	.	CASSLSVDTQYF	TGTGCCAGCAGTTTATCTGTAGATACGCAGTATTTT